This is a list of T cell receptor beta chains from one sample in a study of cytomegalovirus exposure and HLA in healthy donors. TCRdb's copy holds only in-frame clones and misses some; the assay was immunoSEQ multiplex PCR. The sample includes about 160,000 clones, around 90% of them seen just once. The sample was PBMCs. These receptors all come from a woman in her 30s in good health and CMV-seronegative. Each CDR3 is given with its conserved first and last residue. A D gene is named only where the DNA matches it firmly. Some rows mark clone size as missing; the rest say once, few, many or name a class of expanded clone.

>TRBV19|TRBJ1-2|-|TRBD1
CASSIVVQGTGGVGYTF
TGTGCCAGTAGTATAGTTGTTCAAGGGACAGGGGGCGTTGGCTACACCTTC
>TRBV30|TRBJ1-3|-|-
CAFQGTRNTIYF
TGTGCCTTTCAGGGTACGAGAAACACCATATATTTT
>TRBV29-1|TRBJ1-3|-|-
CSVDRGIPGNTIYF
TGCAGCGTTGACCGGGGGATCCCCGGAAACACCATATATTTT
>TRBV12-5|TRBJ1-2|once|-
CASGPPSQGGYTF
TGTGCTAGTGGTCCACCATCACAGGGCGGCTACACCTTC
>TRBV5-1|TRBJ1-1|few|-
CASSTGTKMNTEAFF
TGCGCCAGCAGTACCGGGACAAAAATGAACACTGAAGCTTTCTTT
>TRBV29-1|TRBJ2-3|-|TRBD1
CSVEGDRITTDTQYF
TGCAGCGTTGAAGGGGACAGGATAACGACAGATACGCAGTATTTT
>TRBV25-1|TRBJ1-5|-|-
CASSVGNQPQHF
TGTGCCAGCAGTGTAGGCAATCAGCCCCAGCATTTT
>TRBV6-5|TRBJ2-7|-|TRBD2
CASTGGVGEQYF
TGTGCCAGCACCGGGGGGGTCGGCGAGCAGTACTTC
>TRBV7-2|TRBJ1-1|-|TRBD1
CASSFRTGGNTEAFF
TGTGCCAGCAGCTTCCGGACAGGGGGGAACACTGAAGCTTTCTTT
>TRBV6-1|TRBJ1-5|-|TRBD1
CANPTGGCNQPQHF
TGTGCCAACCCGACAGGGGGCTGCAATCAGCCCCAGCATTTT
>TRBV19|TRBJ2-5|-|-
CASSIRGETQYF
TGTGCCAGTAGTATTAGGGGGGAGACCCAGTACTTC
>TRBV7-9|TRBJ2-5|-|-
CASRPTGGGETQYF
TGTGCCAGCAGGCCTACAGGGGGGGGTGAGACCCAGTACTTC
>TRBV7-9|TRBJ1-3|-|-
CASSLAAGVGNTIYF
TGTGCCAGCAGCTTAGCGGCAGGGGTAGGAAACACCATATATTTT
>TRBV2|TRBJ2-7|-|TRBD1
CASVDRAREQYF
TGTGCCAGCGTCGACAGGGCTAGAGAGCAGTACTTC
>TRBV28|TRBJ2-2|-|TRBD1
CASRSGTATGELFF
TGTGCCAGCAGGTCCGGGACAGCCACCGGGGAGCTGTTTTTT
>TRBV5-1|TRBJ2-1|-|TRBD2
CASSFTSGSSYNEQFF
TGCGCCAGCAGCTTCACTAGCGGGAGCTCATACAATGAGCAGTTCTTC
>TRBV7-2|TRBJ2-7|-|TRBD1
CASSLDRGTYEQYF
TGTGCCAGCAGCTTAGACAGGGGTACTTACGAGCAGTACTTC
>TRBV29-1|TRBJ1-2|-|-
CTTGSYGYTF
TGCACCACCGGTAGCTATGGCTACACCTTC
>TRBV5-5|TRBJ2-7|-|-
CASSLLLYEQYF
TGTGCCAGCAGCTTGTTACTCTACGAGCAGTACTTC
>TRBV7-9|TRBJ2-7|-|-
CASRGDLAYEQYF
TGTGCCAGCAGAGGCGATTTAGCCTACGAGCAGTACTTC
>TRBV16|TRBJ1-1|-|TRBD1
CASSQSYRGNTEAFF
TGTGCCAGCAGCCAATCCTACAGGGGAAACACTGAAGCTTTCTTT
>TRBV4-1|TRBJ2-7|-|-
CASSQGTSSYEQYF
TGCGCCAGCAGCCAAGGGACTTCCTCCTACGAGCAGTACTTC
>TRBV7-2|TRBJ2-3|-|-
CASSRDKYTDTQYF
TGTGCCAGCAGCCGGGACAAATACACAGATACGCAGTATTTT
>TRBV5-6|TRBJ2-1|-|-
CASSFQNEQFF
TGTGCCAGCAGCTTCCAGAATGAGCAGTTCTTC
>TRBV4-2|TRBJ2-3|-|TRBD2
CASSPGGGTQYF
TGTGCCAGCAGCCCCGGGGGGGGTACGCAGTATTTT
>TRBV10-3|TRBJ2-5|-|-
CAIGTSGAQYF
TGTGCCATCGGAACTTCGGGGGCCCAGTACTTC
>TRBV5-1|TRBJ1-5|-|TRBD1
CASSLANRGGLAASNQPQHF
TGCGCCAGCAGCTTGGCCAACAGGGGTGGATTAGCGGCTAGCAATCAGCCCCAGCATTTT
>TRBV19|TRBJ1-2|-|TRBD1
CASSINRGRGYGYTF
TGTGCCAGTAGTATCAACAGGGGGCGCGGCTATGGCTACACCTTC
>TRBV27|TRBJ2-1|-|TRBD2
CASSFREDNEQFF
TGTGCCAGCAGTTTCCGGGAGGACAATGAGCAGTTCTTC
>TRBV5-1|TRBJ1-1|-|-
CASSLTGGVNTEAFF
TGCGCCAGCAGCCTAACTGGGGGGGTGAACACTGAAGCTTTCTTT
>TRBV28|TRBJ1-5|few|TRBD1
CASSPRTGGNQPQHF
TGTGCCAGCAGCCCCAGGACAGGGGGCAATCAGCCCCAGCATTTT
>TRBV27|TRBJ1-1|-|-
CASRKAGTEAFF
TGTGCCAGCCGAAAGGCGGGGACTGAAGCTTTCTTT
>TRBV30|TRBJ1-1|-|TRBD1
CAWSPPGQGAWGTEAFF
TGTGCCTGGAGTCCCCCGGGACAGGGGGCTTGGGGCACTGAAGCTTTCTTT
>TRBV29-1|TRBJ2-1|once|TRBD2
CSVRTSGGALFGEQFF
TGCAGCGTTCGGACTAGCGGGGGGGCTCTATTTGGTGAGCAGTTCTTC
>TRBV19|TRBJ1-5|once|-
CASSLGTQLNQPQHF
TGTGCCAGTAGTTTAGGGACACAACTCAATCAGCCCCAGCATTTT
>TRBV5-6|TRBJ1-4|few|TRBD1
CASSLAGQGYEKLFF
TGTGCCAGCAGCTTGGCGGGACAGGGTTATGAAAAACTGTTTTTT
>TRBV5-6|TRBJ2-5|-|-
CASSDGGWHPQETQYF
TGTGCCAGCAGCGATGGGGGGTGGCATCCACAAGAGACCCAGTACTTC
>TRBV12-2|TRBJ2-6|-|-
CASLHGLGRPRSGANVLTF
TGTGCAAGTCTCCACGGACTAGGACGACCTCGGTCTGGGGCCAACGTCCTGACTTTC
>TRBV7-6|TRBJ2-5|-|TRBD1
CASSSPGGPRDQYF
TGTGCCAGCAGCTCACCAGGGGGTCCGAGGGACCAGTACTTC
>TRBV7-9|TRBJ1-1|-|-
CASSLQGNTEAFF
TGTGCCAGCAGCTTACAGGGGAACACTGAAGCTTTCTTT
>TRBV7-8|TRBJ2-1|-|-
CASSLEGGEQFF
TGTGCCAGCAGCTTAGAGGGAGGTGAGCAGTTCTTC
>TRBV6-1|TRBJ1-5|once|TRBD1
CASSVEQGYNQPQHF
TGTGCCAGCAGTGTCGAACAGGGGTACAATCAGCCCCAGCATTTT
>TRBV19|TRBJ2-6|few|TRBD1
CASSIGGQGGTGANVLTF
TGTGCCAGTAGTATTGGGGGACAGGGGGGAACTGGGGCCAACGTCCTGACTTTC
>TRBV25-1|TRBJ2-5|-|-
CASSEAIGAGETQYF
TGTGCCAGCAGTGAGGCAATAGGGGCTGGAGAGACCCAGTACTTC
>TRBV27|TRBJ2-5|-|TRBD1
CASSLYPNRGLGTQYF
TGTGCCAGCAGTTTATACCCCAACAGGGGGCTAGGGACCCAGTACTTC
>TRBV6-5|TRBJ2-3|-|-
CASSYVGGRTDTQYF
TGTGCCAGCAGTTACGTAGGGGGACGGACAGATACGCAGTATTTT
>TRBV7-9|TRBJ2-7|-|-
CASSLPSSGSYEQYF
TGTGCCAGCAGCTTACCTAGTTCTGGGTCCTACGAGCAGTACTTC
>TRBV5-4|TRBJ2-6|-|-
CASSFGGAQGANVLTF
TGTGCCAGCAGCTTCGGCGGGGCGCAGGGGGCCAACGTCCTGACTTTC
>TRBV29-1|TRBJ2-3|-|-
CSIGLTDTQYF
TGCAGCATCGGACTCACAGATACGCAGTATTTT
>TRBV19|TRBJ1-1|once|-
CATSRGVTEAFF
TGTGCCACCTCCCGGGGGGTGACTGAAGCTTTCTTT
>TRBV5-1|TRBJ2-7|-|TRBD2
CASSGRTSGRWYEQYF
TGCGCCAGCAGCGGACGGACTAGCGGGAGATGGTACGAGCAGTACTTC
>TRBV7-6|TRBJ2-1|-|-
CASTNTPFLNEQFF
TGTGCCAGCACCAACACCCCCTTTCTCAATGAGCAGTTCTTC
>TRBV18|TRBJ2-7|once|-
CASSPGAYEQYF
TGTGCCAGCTCCCCCGGGGCCTACGAGCAGTACTTC